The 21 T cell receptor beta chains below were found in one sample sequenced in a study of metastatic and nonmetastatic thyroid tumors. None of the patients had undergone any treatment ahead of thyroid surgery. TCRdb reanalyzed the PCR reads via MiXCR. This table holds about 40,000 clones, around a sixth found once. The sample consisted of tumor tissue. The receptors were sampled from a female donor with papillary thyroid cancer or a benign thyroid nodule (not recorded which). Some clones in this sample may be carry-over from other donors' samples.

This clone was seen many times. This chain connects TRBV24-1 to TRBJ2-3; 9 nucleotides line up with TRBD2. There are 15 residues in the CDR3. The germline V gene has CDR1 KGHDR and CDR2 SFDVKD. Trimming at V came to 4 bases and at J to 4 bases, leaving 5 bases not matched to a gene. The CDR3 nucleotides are TGTGCCACCAGTGACCCTAGCGGGATCGCAGATACGCAGTATTTT. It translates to CATSDPSGIADTQYF.

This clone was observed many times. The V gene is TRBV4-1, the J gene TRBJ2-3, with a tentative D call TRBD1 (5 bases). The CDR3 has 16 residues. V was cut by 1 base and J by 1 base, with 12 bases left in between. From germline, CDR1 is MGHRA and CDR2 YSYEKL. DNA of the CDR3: TGCGCCAGCAGCCAAGCCGCTGGGGCCCGCACAGATACGCAGTATTTT. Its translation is CASSQAAGARTDTQYF.

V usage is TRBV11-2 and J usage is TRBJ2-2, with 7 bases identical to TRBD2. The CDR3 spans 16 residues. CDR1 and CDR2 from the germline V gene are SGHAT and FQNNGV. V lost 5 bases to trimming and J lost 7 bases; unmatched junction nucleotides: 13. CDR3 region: CASSVRGRAEDGELFF. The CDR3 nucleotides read TGTGCCAGCAGCGTAAGAGGGAGGGCAGAGGACGGGGAGCTGTTTTTT.

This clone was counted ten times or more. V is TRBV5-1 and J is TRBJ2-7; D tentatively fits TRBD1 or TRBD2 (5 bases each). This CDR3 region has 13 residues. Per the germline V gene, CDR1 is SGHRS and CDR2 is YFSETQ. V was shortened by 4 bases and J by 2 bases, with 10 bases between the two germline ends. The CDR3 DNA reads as TGCGCCAGCAGCAGGGACGGCCCCTACGAGCAGTACTTC. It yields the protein CASSRDGPYEQYF.

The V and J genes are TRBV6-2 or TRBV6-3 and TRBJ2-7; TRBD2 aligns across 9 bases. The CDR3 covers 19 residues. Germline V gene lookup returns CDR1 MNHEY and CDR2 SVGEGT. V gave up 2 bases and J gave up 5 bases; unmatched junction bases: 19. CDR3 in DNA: TGTGCCAGCAGTTACGTTACCTGTAGTAGCGGGAGCCGTTGGGACGAGCAGTACTTC. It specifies CASSYVTCSSGSRWDEQYF.

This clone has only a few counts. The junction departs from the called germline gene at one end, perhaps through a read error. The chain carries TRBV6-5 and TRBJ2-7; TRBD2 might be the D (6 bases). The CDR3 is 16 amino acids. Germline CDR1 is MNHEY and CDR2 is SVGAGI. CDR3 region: CAISYSSGDVKYDQYF. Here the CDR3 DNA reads TGTGCCATCAGTTACTCCTCGGGGGATGTAAAGTACGACCAGTACTTC.

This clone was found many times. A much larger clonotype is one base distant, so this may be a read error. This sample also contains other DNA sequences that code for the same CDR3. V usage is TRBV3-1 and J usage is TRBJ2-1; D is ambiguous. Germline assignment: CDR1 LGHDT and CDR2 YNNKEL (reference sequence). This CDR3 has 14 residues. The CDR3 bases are TGTGCCAGTAGCCCGACCACGGGTTCCAATGAGCAGTTCTTC. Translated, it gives CASSPTTGSNEQFF.

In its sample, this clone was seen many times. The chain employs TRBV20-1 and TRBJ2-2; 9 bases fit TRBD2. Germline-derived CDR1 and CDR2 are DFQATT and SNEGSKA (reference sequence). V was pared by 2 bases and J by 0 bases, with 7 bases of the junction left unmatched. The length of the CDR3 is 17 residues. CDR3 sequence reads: CSARSLAGFANTGELFF. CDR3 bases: TGCAGTGCTAGAAGTCTAGCGGGGTTCGCGAACACCGGGGAGCTGTTTTTT.

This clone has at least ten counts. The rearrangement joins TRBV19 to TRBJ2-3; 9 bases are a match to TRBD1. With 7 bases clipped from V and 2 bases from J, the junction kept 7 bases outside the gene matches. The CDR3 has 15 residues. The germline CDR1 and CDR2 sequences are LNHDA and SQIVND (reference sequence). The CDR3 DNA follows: TGTGCCAGTACTGAGACAGGGGGACTCACAGATACGCAGTATTTT. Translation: CASTETGGLTDTQYF. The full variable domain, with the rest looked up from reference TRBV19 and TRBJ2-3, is DGGITQSPKYLFRKEGQNVTLSCEQNLNHDAMYWYRQDPGQGLRLIYYSQIVNDFQKGDIAEGYSVSREKKESFPLTVTSAQKNPTAFYLCASTETGGLTDTQYFGPGTRLTVL.

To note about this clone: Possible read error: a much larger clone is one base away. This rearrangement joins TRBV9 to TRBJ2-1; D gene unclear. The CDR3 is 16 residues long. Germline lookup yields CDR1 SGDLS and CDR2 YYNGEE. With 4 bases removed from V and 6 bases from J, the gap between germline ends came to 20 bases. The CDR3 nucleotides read TGTGCCAGCAGCTTCGAAGGGTTCATAAGGGTCAATGAGCAGTTCTTC. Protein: CASSFEGFIRVNEQFF.

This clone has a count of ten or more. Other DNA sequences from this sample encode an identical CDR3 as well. Written as DNA, the CDR3 is TGTGCCAGCAGTTTACGACTCCTAACCTACAATGAGCAGTTCTTC. The encoded protein is CASSLRLLTYNEQFF. The genes are TRBV28 and TRBJ2-1; D ambiguous. Per germline, CDR1 MDHEN and CDR2 SYDVKM. Trimming cost V 2 bases and J 2 bases, with 10 bases left between them. The CDR3 length is 15 residues. Complete variable domain (other parts from reference TRBV28 and TRBJ2-1): DVKVTQSSRYLVKRTGEKVFLECVQDMDHENMFWYRQDPGLGLRLIYFSYDVKMKEKGDIPEGYSVSREKKERFSLILESASTNQTSMYLCASSLRLLTYNEQFFGPGTRLTVL.

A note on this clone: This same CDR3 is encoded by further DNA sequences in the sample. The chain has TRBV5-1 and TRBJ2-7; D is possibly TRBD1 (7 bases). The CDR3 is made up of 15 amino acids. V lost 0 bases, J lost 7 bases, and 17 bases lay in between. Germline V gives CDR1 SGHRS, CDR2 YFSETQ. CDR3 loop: CASSLAGGLFYEQYF. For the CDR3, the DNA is TGCGCCAGCAGCTTGGCAGGGGGACTTTTCTATGAGCAGTACTTC. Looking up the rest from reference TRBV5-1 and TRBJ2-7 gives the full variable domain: KAGVTQTPRYLIKTRGQQVTLSCSPISGHRSVSWYQQTPGQGLQFLFEYFSETQRNKGNFPGRFSGRQFSNSRSEMNVSTLELGDSALYLCASSLAGGLFYEQYFGPGTRLTVT.

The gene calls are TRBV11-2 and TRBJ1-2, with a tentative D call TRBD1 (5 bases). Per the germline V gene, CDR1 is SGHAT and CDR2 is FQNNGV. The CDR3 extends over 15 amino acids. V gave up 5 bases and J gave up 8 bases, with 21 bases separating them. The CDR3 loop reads CASSLGTEKTGGYTF. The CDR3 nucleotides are TGTGCCAGCAGCCTAGGGACTGAAAAAACCGGCGGCTACACCTTC.

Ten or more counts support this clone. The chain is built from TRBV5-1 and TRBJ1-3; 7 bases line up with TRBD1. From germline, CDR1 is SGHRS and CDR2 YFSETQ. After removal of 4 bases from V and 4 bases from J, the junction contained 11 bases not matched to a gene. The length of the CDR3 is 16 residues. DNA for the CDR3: TGCGCCAGCAGCCCACATCTACAGGGGAACGGAAACACCATATATTTT. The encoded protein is CASSPHLQGNGNTIYF.

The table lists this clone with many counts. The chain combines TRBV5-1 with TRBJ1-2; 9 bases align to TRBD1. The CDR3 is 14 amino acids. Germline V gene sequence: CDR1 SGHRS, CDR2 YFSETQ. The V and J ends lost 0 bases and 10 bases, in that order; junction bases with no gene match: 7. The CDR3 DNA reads TGCGCCAGCAGCTTGGGACAGGGGGGAATCGACTACACCTTC. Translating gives CASSLGQGGIDYTF.

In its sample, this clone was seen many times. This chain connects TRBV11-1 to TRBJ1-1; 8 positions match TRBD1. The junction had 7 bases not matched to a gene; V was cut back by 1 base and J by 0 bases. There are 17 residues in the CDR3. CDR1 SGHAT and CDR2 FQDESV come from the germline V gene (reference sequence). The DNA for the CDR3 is TGTGCCAGCAGCTTAGGGGCAGGGGGCTTGATGAACACTGAAGCTTTCTTT. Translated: CASSLGAGGLMNTEAFF.

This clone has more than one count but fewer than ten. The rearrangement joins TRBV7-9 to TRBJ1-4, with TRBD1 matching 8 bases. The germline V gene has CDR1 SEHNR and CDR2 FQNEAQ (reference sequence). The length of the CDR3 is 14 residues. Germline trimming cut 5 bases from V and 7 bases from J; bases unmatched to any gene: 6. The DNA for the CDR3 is TGTGCCAGCAGCCGACAGGGGTCGGGTGAAAAACTGTTTTTT. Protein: CASSRQGSGEKLFF. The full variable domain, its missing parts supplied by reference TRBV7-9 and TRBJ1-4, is DTGVSQNPRHKITKRGQNVTFRCDPISEHNRLYWYRQTLGQGPEFLTYFQNEAQLEKSRLLSDRFSAERPKGSFSTLEIQRTEQGDSAMYLCASSRQGSGEKLFFGSGTQLSVL.

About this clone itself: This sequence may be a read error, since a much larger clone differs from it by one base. This chain's CDR3 is CASIYSFGLGGEQFF. The CDR3, as DNA: TGTGCCAGCATTTACTCGTTTGGACTGGGGGGTGAGCAGTTCTTC. The gene calls are TRBV6-2 or TRBV6-3 and TRBJ2-1, with TRBD2 as a possible D gene (6 bases). The CDR3 extends over 15 amino acids. The germline gives CDR1 MNHEY, CDR2 SVGEGT.

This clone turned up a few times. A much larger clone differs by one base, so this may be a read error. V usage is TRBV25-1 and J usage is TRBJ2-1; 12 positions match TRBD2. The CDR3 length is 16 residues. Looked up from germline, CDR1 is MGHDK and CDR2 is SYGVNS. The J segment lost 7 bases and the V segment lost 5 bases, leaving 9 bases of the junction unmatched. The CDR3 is CASSCSLAGGLNEQFF. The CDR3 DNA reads TGTGCCAGCAGTTGCTCTCTAGCGGGAGGGTTGAATGAGCAGTTCTTC.

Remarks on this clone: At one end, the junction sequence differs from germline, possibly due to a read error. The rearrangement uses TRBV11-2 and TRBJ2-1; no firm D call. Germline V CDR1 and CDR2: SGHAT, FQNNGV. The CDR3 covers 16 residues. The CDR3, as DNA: TGTGCCAGCAGCTTAGAGGTCGCCTTCCTCTACAATGATCAGTTCTTC. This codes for CASSLEVAFLYNDQFF.

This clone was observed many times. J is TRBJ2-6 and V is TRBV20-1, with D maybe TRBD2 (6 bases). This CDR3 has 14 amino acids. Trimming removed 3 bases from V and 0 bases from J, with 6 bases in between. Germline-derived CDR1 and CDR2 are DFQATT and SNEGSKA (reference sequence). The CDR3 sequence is CSARRDSGANVLTF. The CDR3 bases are TGCAGTGCTAGGCGGGACTCTGGGGCCAACGTCCTGACTTTC.